Reported below is one T cell receptor (beta chain). Participants reported their clinical history, and cohort assignment relied on those reports. The recovered donors of Cohort 3 showed two negative PCRs, clearance, or symptom resolution. These data are taken from a study of blood T cell repertoires in COVID-19. Study at large: There were acute and convalescent COVID-19 samples, and they came from the United States, Italy and Spain. T cells, B-cell-depleted T cells, or PBMCs provided the cDNA or gDNA that served as material.

Some clones are missing from TCRdb's copy, which holds only in-frame ones; the method was immunoSEQ multiplex PCR. The sample has 250,000 or so clones; roughly nine tenths are singletons. Germline V gives CDR1 MDHEN, CDR2 SYDVKM. The CDR3 loop spans 14 amino acids. Between the trimmed V and J ends, which lost 6 bases and 0 bases, there was a span of 9 bases. This sequence originates from a woman between 18 and 29 years old who had recovered from COVID-19. The chain carries TRBV28 and TRBJ1-5; D perhaps matches TRBD1 (5 bases). Sequenced input: PBMCs or T cells enriched from blood (not recorded which). The CDR3 DNA reads TGTGCCAGCAGAGCACAGGTTAGCAATCAGCCCCAGCATTTT. This translates into CASRAQVSNQPQHF.